This entry lists 22 T cell receptor beta chains sequenced from one sample in a study of T cell responses to AZD1222 COVID-19 vaccine. Here immunoSEQ multiplex PCR was the method, and the copy in TCRdb shows in-frame clones only, minus some. The table has approximately 180,000 clones, about 86% seen once. The input for sequencing was peripheral blood, taken on day 0 of AZD1222 vaccination. These receptors were collected from an adult in good health.

The chain joins TRBV10-2 to TRBJ2-1, with 15 bases matching TRBD2. CDR3 length equals 18 residues. V lost 3 bases and J lost 0; bases outside the gene matches: 3. The germline gives CDR1 WSHSY, CDR2 SAAADI. DNA of the CDR3: TGCGCCAGCAGTGACGGACTAGCGGGGGGGAGCTCCTACAATGAGCAGTTCTTC. Translation gives CASSDGLAGGSSYNEQFF.

V and J are TRBV6-5 and TRBJ2-4; D is possibly TRBD2 (5 bases). The CDR3 loop spans 15 amino acids. From germline, CDR1 is MNHEY and CDR2 SVGAGI. The V and J ends lost 5 bases and 1 base respectively, with 12 bases between them. The CDR3 protein is CASSPPGLAKNIQYF. The CDR3 DNA reads as TGTGCCAGCAGTCCACCCGGACTCGCCAAAAACATTCAGTACTTC.

This clone was counted a few times. V and J are TRBV28 and TRBJ1-2, with TRBD1 matching over 9 bases. Germline V lookup: CDR1 MDHEN, CDR2 SYDVKM. The CDR3 is made up of 15 amino acids. V was clipped by 7 bases and J by 0 bases; unmatched bases: 6. The CDR3 DNA follows: TGTGCCAGCAAGGAGGGACAGGGACCTAACTATGGCTACACCTTC. Protein sequence: CASKEGQGPNYGYTF.

The DNA of the CDR3 is TGCGCCAGCAGCTGGGGGACAGGAGTAGTCTACGAGCAGTACTTC. Residues: CASSWGTGVVYEQYF. J is TRBJ2-7 and V is TRBV5-1, with TRBD1 matching 8 bases. Germline V lookup: CDR1 SGHRS, CDR2 YFSETQ. V was clipped by 3 bases and J by 3 bases; unmatched bases: 8. This CDR3 is 15 amino acids long.

This sequence joins TRBV11-1 and TRBJ1-1; D remains ambiguous. Germline CDR1 and CDR2: SGHAT and FQDESV (reference sequence). V lost 2 bases to trimming and J lost 0 bases, with 7 bases between them. This CDR3 is built from 14 residues. The CDR3 region has the DNA TGTGCCAGCAGCTTAAGGGTTTTGAACACTGAAGCTTTCTTT. Translating gives CASSLRVLNTEAFF.

The chain joins TRBV6-5 to TRBJ1-1; no definite D call. The CDR3 covers 11 residues. Per germline, CDR1 MNHEY and CDR2 SVGAGI. V was trimmed by 10 bases and J by 5 bases, leaving 11 bases between them. DNA for the CDR3: TGTGCCACGAGAAGGCTGACTGAAGCTTTCTTT. It is translated as CATRRLTEAFF.

This clone was counted a single time. The rearrangement uses TRBV7-9 and TRBJ2-7; D unclear. Germline values: CDR1 SEHNR, CDR2 FQNEAQ (reference sequence). The CDR3 sequence is 13 residues long. V was trimmed by 1 base and J by 5 bases, leaving 9 bases between them. DNA of the CDR3: TGTGCCAGCAGCTTAGTCGCTGGGGACGAGCAGTACTTC. It encodes CASSLVAGDEQYF.

The chain combines TRBV2 with TRBJ2-3; TRBD2 might be the D (6 bases). Per germline, CDR1 SNHLY and CDR2 FYNNEI. This CDR3 is built from 16 residues. V lost 2 bases and J lost 4, with 16 bases in between. CDR3 sequence (DNA): TGTGCCAGCAGTGAATCCACGGGGGTTTTCTCAGATACGCAGTATTTT. It encodes CASSESTGVFSDTQYF. Variable domain in full (rest from reference TRBV2 and TRBJ2-3): EPEVTQTPSHQVTQMGQEVILRCVPISNHLYFYWYRQILGQKVEFLVSFYNNEISEKSEIFDDQFSVERPDGSNFTLKIRSTKLEDSAMYFCASSESTGVFSDTQYFGPGTRLTVL.

The chain is built from TRBV21-1 and TRBJ1-2. TRBV21-1 is a pseudogene segment. The CDR3 covers 10 residues. The CDR3 DNA reads TGTGCCAGCAGCACACCCTACTACACCTTC. This sequence encodes CASSTPYYTF.

The chain is built from TRBV9 and TRBJ2-3, with 10 nucleotides matching TRBD2. This CDR3 region has 16 residues. Per the germline V gene, CDR1 is SGDLS and CDR2 is YYNGEE. V lost 0 bases, J lost 4 bases, and 5 bases stayed unmatched. Here the CDR3 DNA reads TGTGCCAGCAGCGTAGTGGCTAGCGGGGGCCCAGATACGCAGTATTTT. Its translation: CASSVVASGGPDTQYF.

The chain employs TRBV28 and TRBJ2-7, with D tentatively TRBD1 (6 bases). CDR1 and CDR2 (germline): MDHEN, SYDVKM. The V end lost 5 bases, the J end lost 1 base, and 15 bases lay between the germline ends. The CDR3 runs to 15 residues. The CDR3 DNA sequence: TGTGCCAGCAGTCCTCAGGGGCGGAGATCCTACGAGCAGTACTTC. Amino acids: CASSPQGRRSYEQYF.

V usage is TRBV12-5 and J usage is TRBJ2-3; D tentatively reads TRBD1 or TRBD2 (5 bases each). Trimming stripped 1 base from V and 5 bases from J, with 10 bases between. Germline V gene data show CDR1 as LGHNT and CDR2 as FRNRAP. This CDR3 has 14 residues. The CDR3 nucleotides read TGTGCTAGTGGTTTGGGGGGGTCAGGAGATACGCAGTATTTT. Its protein product is CASGLGGSGDTQYF.

In its sample, this clone was seen once. The rearrangement joins TRBV6-5 to TRBJ1-2, with D possibly being TRBD1 (6 bases). The CDR3 runs to 13 residues. Germline V gives CDR1 MNHEY, CDR2 SVGAGI. V was trimmed by 8 bases and J by 8 bases, leaving 18 bases between them. CDR3 bases: TGTGCCAGCCGCGGGGGGGGCCATTTGGGCTACACCTTC. Translation gives CASRGGGHLGYTF.

This clone is a singleton in its sample. This rearrangement joins TRBV14 to TRBJ1-2, with 11 bases identical to TRBD1. Germline lookup yields CDR1 SGHDN and CDR2 FVKESK. V was pared by 4 bases and J by 1 base, with 5 bases of the junction left unmatched. CDR3 length: 16 residues. The CDR3 sequence is CASSRTGGAGNYGYTF. The CDR3 DNA reads as TGTGCCAGCAGCCGGACAGGGGGCGCGGGTAACTATGGCTACACCTTC. The full variable domain, its missing parts supplied by reference TRBV14 and TRBJ1-2, is EAGVTQFPSHSVIEKGQTVTLRCDPISGHDNLYWYRRVMGKEIKFLLHFVKESKQDESGMPNNRFLAERTGGTYSTLKVQPAELEDSGVYFCASSRTGGAGNYGYTFGSGTRLTVV.

The chain couples TRBV9 to TRBJ2-5, with D possibly TRBD1 on 5 matching bases. The V and J ends lost 0 bases and 5 bases respectively, with 11 bases between them. The germline V gene has CDR1 SGDLS and CDR2 YYNGEE. The CDR3 has 14 amino acids. DNA of the CDR3: TGTGCCAGCAGCGTAGCACAGGCTGGGGAGACCCAGTACTTC. It yields the protein CASSVAQAGETQYF.

In regard to this clone: The junction shows a germline mismatch at one end, possibly a read error. The V and J genes are TRBV23-1 and TRBJ1-1; D is unresolved. TRBV23-1 is annotated as an ORF whose role is uncertain. This CDR3 is built from 8 residues. The CDR3 reads CASSLQRF. DNA for the CDR3: TGCGCCAGCAGCCTTCAGAGATTT.

The rearrangement uses TRBV30 and TRBJ2-7; 7 nucleotides agree with TRBD1. J gave up 0 bases and V 2 bases, and 7 bases lay outside the gene matches. From germline, CDR1 is GTSNPN and CDR2 SVGIG (reference sequence). This CDR3 contains 15 residues. For the CDR3, the DNA is TGTGCCTGGAGTCCTACGACAGGGTCCTCCTACGAGCAGTACTTC. Its protein is CAWSPTTGSSYEQYF.

This chain uses TRBV6-5 with TRBJ2-7, with D possibly being TRBD2 (6 bases). Germline assignment: CDR1 MNHEY and CDR2 SVGAGI. This CDR3 comprises 14 residues. Trimming left V 8 bases short and J 0 bases short, with 14 bases between. The CDR3 bases are TGTGCCAGCCGCGGGGCGGGGAGCTCCTACGAGCAGTACTTC. The encoded protein is CASRGAGSSYEQYF.

The chain uses TRBV7-2 and TRBJ2-7; 7 bases are shared with TRBD1. The ends lost 5 bases at V and 5 bases at J; junction bases unmatched: 9. This CDR3 comprises 14 residues. Germline assignment: CDR1 SGHTA and CDR2 FQGNSA. Here the CDR3 DNA reads TGTGCCAGCAGCCGGAGGACAGGACTTAACGAGCAGTACTTC. Translation: CASSRRTGLNEQYF.

The V gene is TRBV3-1 (or the pseudogene TRBV3-2), the J gene TRBJ2-3, with D possibly being TRBD1 (5 bases). The CDR3 runs to 16 residues. V was clipped by 1 base and J by 4 bases, with 15 bases between them. Germline-derived CDR1 and CDR2 are LGHDT and YNNKEL (reference sequence). The CDR3 sequence: CASSQAISSGSDTQYF. The CDR3 region has the DNA TGTGCCAGCAGCCAAGCAATTTCCTCAGGGTCAGATACGCAGTATTTT.

This clone was detected only a few times. The chain joins TRBV28 to TRBJ2-7; 7 nucleotides align to TRBD2. The CDR3 is 15 residues long. Germline CDR1 is MDHEN and CDR2 is SYDVKM. J lost 3 bases, V lost 0 bases, and 5 bases had no gene match. CDR3 sequence reads: CASSLWRGNHYEQYF. The CDR3 DNA reads as TGTGCCAGCAGTTTATGGCGGGGGAACCACTACGAGCAGTACTTC.

This clone was observed a single time. The rearrangement joins TRBV28 to TRBJ1-2; a weak D match, TRBD1 (6 bases). There are 15 residues in the CDR3. CDR1 MDHEN and CDR2 SYDVKM come from the germline V gene. Trimming left V 7 bases short and J 4 bases short, with 19 bases between. CDR3 amino acids: CASTLSGATFYGYTF. The CDR3 DNA is TGTGCCAGCACCCTATCAGGGGCCACTTTCTATGGCTACACCTTC.